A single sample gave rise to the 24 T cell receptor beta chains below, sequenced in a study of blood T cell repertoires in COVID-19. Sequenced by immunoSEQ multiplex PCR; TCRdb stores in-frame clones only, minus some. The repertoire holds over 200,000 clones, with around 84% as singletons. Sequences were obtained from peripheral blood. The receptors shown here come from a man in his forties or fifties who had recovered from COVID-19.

The CDR3 bases are TGTGCCAGCAGCCAAACGATAACAGCTAACTATGGCTACACCTTC. Amino acid sequence: CASSQTITANYGYTF. The V call is TRBV3-1 (or the pseudogene TRBV3-2), the J call TRBJ1-2; D not certain. The V gene lost 2 bases and the J gene lost 0 bases, with 10 bases spanning the gap. Germline CDR1 LGHDT, CDR2 YNNKEL (reference sequence). CDR3 length: 15 residues.

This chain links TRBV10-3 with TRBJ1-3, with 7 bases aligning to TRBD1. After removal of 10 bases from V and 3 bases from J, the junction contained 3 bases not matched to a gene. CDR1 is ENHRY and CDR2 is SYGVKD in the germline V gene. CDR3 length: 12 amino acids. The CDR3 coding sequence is TGTGCCACCTCAGGGGGTGGAAACACCATATATTTT. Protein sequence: CATSGGGNTIYF.

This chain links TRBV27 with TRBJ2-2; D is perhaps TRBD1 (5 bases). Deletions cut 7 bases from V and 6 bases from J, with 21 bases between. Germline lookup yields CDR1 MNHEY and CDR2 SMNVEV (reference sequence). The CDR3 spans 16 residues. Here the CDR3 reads CASTPSLGAPAGELFF. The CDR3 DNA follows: TGTGCCAGCACCCCCTCGTTAGGGGCGCCGGCCGGGGAGCTGTTTTTT.

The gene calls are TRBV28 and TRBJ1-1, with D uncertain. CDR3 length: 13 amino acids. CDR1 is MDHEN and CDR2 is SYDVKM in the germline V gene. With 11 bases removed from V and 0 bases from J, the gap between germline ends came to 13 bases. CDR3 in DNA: TGTGCCTGCCGGGAGAGTATGAACACTGAAGCTTTCTTT. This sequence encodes CACRESMNTEAFF.

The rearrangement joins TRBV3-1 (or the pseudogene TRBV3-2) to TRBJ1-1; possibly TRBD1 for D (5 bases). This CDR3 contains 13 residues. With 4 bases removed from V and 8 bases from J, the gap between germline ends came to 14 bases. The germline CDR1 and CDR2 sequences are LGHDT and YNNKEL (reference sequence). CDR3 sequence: CASSLTEQGEAFF. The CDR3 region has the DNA TGTGCCAGCAGCCTAACCGAGCAGGGCGAAGCTTTCTTT.

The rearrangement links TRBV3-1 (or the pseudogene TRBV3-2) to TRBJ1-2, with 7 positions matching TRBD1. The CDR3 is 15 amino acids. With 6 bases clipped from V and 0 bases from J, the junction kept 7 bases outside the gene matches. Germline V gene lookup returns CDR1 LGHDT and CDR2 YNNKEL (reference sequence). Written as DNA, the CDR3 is TGTGCCAGCAGACAAACAGGGGCTCCTAACTATGGCTACACCTTC. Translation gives CASRQTGAPNYGYTF.

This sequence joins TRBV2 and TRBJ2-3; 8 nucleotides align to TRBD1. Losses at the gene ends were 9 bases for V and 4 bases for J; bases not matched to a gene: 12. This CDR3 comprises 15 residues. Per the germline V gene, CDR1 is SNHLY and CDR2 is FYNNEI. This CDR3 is CASQPMDRDPDTQYF. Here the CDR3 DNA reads TGTGCCAGTCAACCGATGGACAGGGACCCAGATACGCAGTATTTT.

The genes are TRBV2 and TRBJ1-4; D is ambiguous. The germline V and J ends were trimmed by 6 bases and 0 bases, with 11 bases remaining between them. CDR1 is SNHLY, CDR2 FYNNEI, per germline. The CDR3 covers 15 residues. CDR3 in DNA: TGTGCCAGCAGGGCCACACCTGCAACTAATGAAAAACTGTTTTTT. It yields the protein CASRATPATNEKLFF.

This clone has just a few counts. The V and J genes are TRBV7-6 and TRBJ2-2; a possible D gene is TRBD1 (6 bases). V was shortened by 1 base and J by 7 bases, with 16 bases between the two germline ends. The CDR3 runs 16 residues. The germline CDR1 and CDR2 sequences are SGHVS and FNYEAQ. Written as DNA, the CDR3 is TGTGCCAGCAGCTTAGTAAGCAGGGGTGTCATCGGGGAGCTGTTTTTT. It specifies CASSLVSRGVIGELFF.

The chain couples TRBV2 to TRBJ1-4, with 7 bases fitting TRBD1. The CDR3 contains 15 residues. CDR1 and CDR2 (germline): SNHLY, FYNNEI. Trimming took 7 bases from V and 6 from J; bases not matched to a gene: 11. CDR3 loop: CASTNRGSRDEKLFF. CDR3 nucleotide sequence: TGTGCCAGCACCAACAGGGGATCGAGGGATGAAAAACTGTTTTTT.

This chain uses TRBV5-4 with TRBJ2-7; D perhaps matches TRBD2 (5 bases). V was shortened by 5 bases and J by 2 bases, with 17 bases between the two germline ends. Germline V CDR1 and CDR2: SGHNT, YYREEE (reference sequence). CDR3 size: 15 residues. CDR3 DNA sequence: TGTGCCAGCAGACCGGACTCGATTAACCCCTACGAGCAGTACTTC. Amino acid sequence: CASRPDSINPYEQYF.

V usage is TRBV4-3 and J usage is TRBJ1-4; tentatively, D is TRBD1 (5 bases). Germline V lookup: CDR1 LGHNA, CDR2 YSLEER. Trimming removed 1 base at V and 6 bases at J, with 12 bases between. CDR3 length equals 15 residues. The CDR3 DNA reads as TGCGCCAGCAGCCAAGGAGGACACCGGGATGAAAAACTGTTTTTT. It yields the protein CASSQGGHRDEKLFF.

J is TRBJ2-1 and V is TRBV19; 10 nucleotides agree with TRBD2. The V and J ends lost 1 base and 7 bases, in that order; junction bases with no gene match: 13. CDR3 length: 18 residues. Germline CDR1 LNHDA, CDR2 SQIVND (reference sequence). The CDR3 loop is CASSIVSSGAGGGNEQFF. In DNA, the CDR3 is TGTGCCAGTAGTATAGTTTCTTCGGGAGCGGGAGGGGGGAATGAGCAGTTCTTC.

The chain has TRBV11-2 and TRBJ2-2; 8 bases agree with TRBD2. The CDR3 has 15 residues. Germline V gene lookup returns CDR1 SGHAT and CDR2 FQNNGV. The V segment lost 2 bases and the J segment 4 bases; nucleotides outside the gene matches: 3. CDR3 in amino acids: CASSLIAGGTGELFF. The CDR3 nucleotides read TGTGCCAGCAGCTTAATCGCGGGAGGCACCGGGGAGCTGTTTTTT.

CDR3 in amino acids: CASSRKPEGQYF. The CDR3 DNA follows: TGTGCCAGCAGCCGAAAGCCCGAGGGGCAGTATTTT. The genes are TRBV7-9 and TRBJ2-3; perhaps TRBD2 as D (5 bases). The V and J ends lost 5 bases and 11 bases respectively, with 14 bases between them. The CDR3 has 12 residues. In germline, CDR1 is SEHNR, CDR2 FQNEAQ (reference sequence).

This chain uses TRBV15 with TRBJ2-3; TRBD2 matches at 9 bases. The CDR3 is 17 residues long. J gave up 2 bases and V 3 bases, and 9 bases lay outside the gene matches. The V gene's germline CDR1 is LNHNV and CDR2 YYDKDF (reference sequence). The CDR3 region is CATSSIRREGDTDTQYF. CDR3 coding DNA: TGTGCCACCAGCAGTATTCGGCGGGAGGGCGACACAGATACGCAGTATTTT.

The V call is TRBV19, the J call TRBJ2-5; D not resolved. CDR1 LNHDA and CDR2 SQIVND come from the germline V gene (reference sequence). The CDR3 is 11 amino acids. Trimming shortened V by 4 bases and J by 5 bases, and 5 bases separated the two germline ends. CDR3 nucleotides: TGTGCCAGTAGTACCCTGGAGACCCAGTACTTC. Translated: CASSTLETQYF. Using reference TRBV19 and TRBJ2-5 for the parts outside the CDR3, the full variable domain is DGGITQSPKYLFRKEGQNVTLSCEQNLNHDAMYWYRQDPGQGLRLIYYSQIVNDFQKGDIAEGYSVSREKKESFPLTVTSAQKNPTAFYLCASSTLETQYFGPGTRLLVL.

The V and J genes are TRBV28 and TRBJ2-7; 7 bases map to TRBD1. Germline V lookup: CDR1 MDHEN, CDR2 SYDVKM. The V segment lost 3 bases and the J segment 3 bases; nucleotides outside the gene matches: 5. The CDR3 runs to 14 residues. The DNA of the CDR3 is TGTGCCAGCAGTTTGGTGGGACAGAACTACGAGCAGTACTTC. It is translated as CASSLVGQNYEQYF.

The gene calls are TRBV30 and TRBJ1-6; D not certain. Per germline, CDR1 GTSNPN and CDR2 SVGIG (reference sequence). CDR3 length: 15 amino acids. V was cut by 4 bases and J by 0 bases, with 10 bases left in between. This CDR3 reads CAWNDASSYNSPLHF. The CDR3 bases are TGTGCCTGGAACGATGCGAGCTCCTATAATTCACCCCTCCACTTT.

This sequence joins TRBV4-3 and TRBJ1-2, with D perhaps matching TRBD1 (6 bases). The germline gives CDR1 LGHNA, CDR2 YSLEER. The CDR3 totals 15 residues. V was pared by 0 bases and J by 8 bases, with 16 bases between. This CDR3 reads CASSQDVGGGRGYTF. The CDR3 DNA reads TGCGCCAGCAGCCAAGACGTGGGCGGGGGGCGAGGCTACACCTTC.

CDR3 DNA sequence: TGTGCCAGCTCAACGACAGGGGATGGGGCCAACGTCCTGACTTTC. Translation gives CASSTTGDGANVLTF. The chain links TRBV18 to TRBJ2-6; TRBD1 matches at 8 bases. The V gene end was trimmed by 5 bases and the J gene end by 3 bases; junction bases not matched to a gene: 3. Germline values: CDR1 KGHSH, CDR2 LQKENI. The CDR3 contains 15 residues. The full variable domain, in which reference TRBV18 and TRBJ2-6 provide the parts outside the CDR3, is NAGVMQNPRHLVRRRGQEARLRCSPMKGHSHVYWYRQLPEEGLKFMVYLQKENIIDESGMPKERFSAEFPKEGPSILRIQQVVRGDSAAYFCASSTTGDGANVLTFGAGSRLTVL.

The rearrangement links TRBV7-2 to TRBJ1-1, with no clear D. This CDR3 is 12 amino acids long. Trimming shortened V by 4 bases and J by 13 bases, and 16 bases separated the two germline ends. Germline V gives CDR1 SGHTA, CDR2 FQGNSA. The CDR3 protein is CASSSHRGAGFF. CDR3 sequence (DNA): TGTGCCAGCAGCTCGCATAGAGGCGCGGGTTTCTTT. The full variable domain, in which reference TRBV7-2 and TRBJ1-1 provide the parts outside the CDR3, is GAGVSQSPSNKVTEKGKDVELRCDPISGHTALYWYRQSLGQGLEFLIYFQGNSAPDKSGLPSDRFSAERTGGSVSTLTIQRTQQEDSAVYLCASSSHRGAGFFGQGTRLTVV.

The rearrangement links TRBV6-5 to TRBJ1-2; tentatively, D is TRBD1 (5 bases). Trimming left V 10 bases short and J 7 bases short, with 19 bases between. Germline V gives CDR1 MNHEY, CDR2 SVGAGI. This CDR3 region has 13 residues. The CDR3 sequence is CATSPVRGSGYTF. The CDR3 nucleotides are TGTGCCACCTCTCCCGTTCGGGGGAGTGGCTACACCTTC.

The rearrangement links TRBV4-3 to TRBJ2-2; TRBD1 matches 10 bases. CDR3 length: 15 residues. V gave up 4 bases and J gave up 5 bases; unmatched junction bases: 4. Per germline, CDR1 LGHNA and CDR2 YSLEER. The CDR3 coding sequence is TGCGCCAGCAGCCCGGGACAGGGGCGAACCGGGGAGCTGTTTTTT. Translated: CASSPGQGRTGELFF.